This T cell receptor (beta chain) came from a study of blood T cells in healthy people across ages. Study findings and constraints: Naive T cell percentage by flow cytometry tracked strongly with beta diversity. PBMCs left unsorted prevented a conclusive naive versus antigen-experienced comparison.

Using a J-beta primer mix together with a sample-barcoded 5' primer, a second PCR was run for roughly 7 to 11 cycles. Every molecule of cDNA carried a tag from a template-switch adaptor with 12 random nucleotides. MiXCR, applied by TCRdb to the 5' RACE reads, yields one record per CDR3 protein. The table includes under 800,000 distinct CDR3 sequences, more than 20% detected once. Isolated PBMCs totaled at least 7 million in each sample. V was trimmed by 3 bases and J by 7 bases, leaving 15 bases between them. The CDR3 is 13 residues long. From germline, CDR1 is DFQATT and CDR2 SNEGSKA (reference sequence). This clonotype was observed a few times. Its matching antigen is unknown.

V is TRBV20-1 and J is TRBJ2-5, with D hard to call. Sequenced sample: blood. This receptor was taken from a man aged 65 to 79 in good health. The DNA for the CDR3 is TGCAGTGCTAGTCGGACCGGGCTGATGACCCAGTACTTC. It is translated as CSASRTGLMTQYF.